This TCR beta chain was profiled in a study of blood T cell repertoires in COVID-19. Looked up from germline, CDR1 is SGHVS and CDR2 is FNYEAQ. V shed 10 bases, J shed 7 bases, and the junction held 15 bases outside the gene matches. CDR3 length: 15 amino acids. Here immunoSEQ multiplex PCR was the method, and the copy in TCRdb shows in-frame clones only, minus some. Of hundreds of thousands of clones in the sample, less than 90% were seen once. V usage is TRBV7-6 and J usage is TRBJ1-5; 8 positions agree with TRBD1. This TCR was recovered from a woman younger than 45 who had recovered from COVID-19. Sequencing input: PBMCs or T cells enriched from blood (not recorded which). The DNA of the CDR3 is TGTGCCACTCAGGAGGGACAGGTTTTTGGCCAGCCCCAGCATTTT. As protein: CATQEGQVFGQPQHF.